This T cell receptor beta chain was recovered during a study of control samples from healthy donors and cancer patients. V lost 4 bases and J lost 6; bases outside the gene matches: 3. The CDR3 runs to 14 residues. Germline loops: CDR1 SGHNT, CDR2 YYREEE (reference sequence). This clone was seen a few times. Generated by immunoSEQ multiplex PCR, the TCRdb table keeps only in-frame clones and is missing some. The table lists some 120,000 clones, around 96% of them singletons, with 3.6% in the top ten. The rearrangement links TRBV5-4 to TRBJ2-2; TRBD1 matches at 10 bases. Sample: blood. The TCR was taken from a man aged 25-45 years in good health. The CDR3 reads CASSRTGGAGELFF. The CDR3 DNA is TGTGCCAGCAGCCGGACAGGGGGGGCCGGGGAGCTGTTTTTT.